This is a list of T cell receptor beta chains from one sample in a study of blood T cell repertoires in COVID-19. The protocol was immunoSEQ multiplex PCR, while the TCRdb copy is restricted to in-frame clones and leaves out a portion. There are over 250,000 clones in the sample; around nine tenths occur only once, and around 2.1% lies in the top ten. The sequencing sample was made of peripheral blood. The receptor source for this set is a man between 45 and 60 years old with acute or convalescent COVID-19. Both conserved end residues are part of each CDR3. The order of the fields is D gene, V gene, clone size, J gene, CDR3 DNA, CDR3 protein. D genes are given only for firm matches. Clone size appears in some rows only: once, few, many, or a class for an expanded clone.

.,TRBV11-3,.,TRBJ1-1,TGTGCCAGCAGCCCCGAGGGGAACACTGAAGCTTTCTTT,CASSPEGNTEAFF
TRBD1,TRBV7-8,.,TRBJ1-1,TGTGCCAGCAGATTCGCCCCGTGGACAGGTGGGGACACTGAAGCTTTCTTT,CASRFAPWTGGDTEAFF
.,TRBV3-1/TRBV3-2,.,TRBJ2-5,TGTGCCACTCAGGGGGACTTCATAGGGACCCAGTACTTC,CATQGDFIGTQYF
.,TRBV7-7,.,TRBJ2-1,TGTGCTAGCAGCTTATCTCTGGGGGGGCGCAATGAGCAGTTCTTC,CASSLSLGGRNEQFF
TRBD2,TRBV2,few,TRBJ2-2,TGTGCCAGCGGGCGGACTAGGGGCGCCGGGGAGCTGTTTTTT,CASGRTRGAGELFF
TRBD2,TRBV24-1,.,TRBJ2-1,TGTGCCACCGGGGGGGCCTACAATGAGCAGTTCTTC,CATGGAYNEQFF
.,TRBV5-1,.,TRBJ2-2,TGCGCCAGCAGCGTCCCGACCGGGGAGCTGTTTTTT,CASSVPTGELFF
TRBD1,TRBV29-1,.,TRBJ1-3,TGCAGCGCTACGTGGACAGGTGGCGGAAACACCATATATTTT,CSATWTGGGNTIYF
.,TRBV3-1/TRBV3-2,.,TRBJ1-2,TGTGCCAGCAGCCAAGGGAGTGGCTACACCTTC,CASSQGSGYTF
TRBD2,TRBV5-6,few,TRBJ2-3,TGTGCCAGCAGCTTGTGGGCTAGCGGGCGGCCCACAGATACGCAGTATTTT,CASSLWASGRPTDTQYF
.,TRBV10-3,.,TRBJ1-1,TGTGCCATCAGCCCAGACCCCGACATTTACACTGAAGCTTTCTTT,CAISPDPDIYTEAFF
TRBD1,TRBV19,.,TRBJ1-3,TGTGCCAGTAGTGTCTCAGGGGGCTCTGGAAACACCATATATTTT,CASSVSGGSGNTIYF
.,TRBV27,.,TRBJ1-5,TGTGCCAGCAGTTTGAGGGAAGAACAGCCCCAGCATTTT,CASSLREEQPQHF
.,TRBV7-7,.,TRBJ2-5,TGTGCTAGCAGCTTAGCGATCGGGCCAGGGGAGACCCAGTACTTC,CASSLAIGPGETQYF
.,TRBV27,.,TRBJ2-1,TGTGCCAGCACCTCGGGGGGCCTCCCCTACAATGAGCAGTTCTTC,CASTSGGLPYNEQFF
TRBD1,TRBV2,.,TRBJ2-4,TGTGCCAGCAGAGGGGCTGGACAGGCCCAAAACATTCAGTACTTC,CASRGAGQAQNIQYF
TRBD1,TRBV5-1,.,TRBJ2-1,TGCGCCAGCAGCTTGAGGGACAGGGGGCAGGGTGAGCAGTTCTTC,CASSLRDRGQGEQFF
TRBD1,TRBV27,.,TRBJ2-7,TGTGCCAGCAGTTCCCCGGACAGGGAGGCCTACGAGCAGTACTTC,CASSSPDREAYEQYF
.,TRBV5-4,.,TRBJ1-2,TGTGCCAGCAGCAGGAGCGGATCTTTGCCTAACTATGGCTACACCTTC,CASSRSGSLPNYGYTF
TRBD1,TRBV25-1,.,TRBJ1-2,TGTGCCAGCAGTGACCGGGGACAGGGGTCCGGCTACACCTTC,CASSDRGQGSGYTF
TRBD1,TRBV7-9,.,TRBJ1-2,TGTGCCAGCAGCTTAGGTCCGGGACAGGGGGCCGTGGTCTATGGCTACACCTTC,CASSLGPGQGAVVYGYTF
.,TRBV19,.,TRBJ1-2,TGTGCCAGTAGACTTCAGAGGGCAGATGGCTACACCTTC,CASRLQRADGYTF
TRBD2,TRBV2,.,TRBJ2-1,TGTGCCAGCACCGAAGCGACTAGCGGGGGGGATGAGCAGTTCTTC,CASTEATSGGDEQFF
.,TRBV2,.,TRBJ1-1,TGTGCCAGCAGACTAACAGGTGCTAGAGCTTTCTTT,CASRLTGARAFF
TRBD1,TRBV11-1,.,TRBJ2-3,TGTGCCAGCAGCTCCGGACAGGGTGCAGATACGCAGTATTTT,CASSSGQGADTQYF
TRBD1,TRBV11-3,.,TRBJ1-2,TGTGCCAGCAGCCGGGACAGGGAGGAGGGCTACACCTTC,CASSRDREEGYTF
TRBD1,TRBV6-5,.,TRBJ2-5,TGTGCCAGCCTTAGGACAGGGGTGACCCAGTACTTC,CASLRTGVTQYF
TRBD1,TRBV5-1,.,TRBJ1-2,TGCGCCAGCAGCTTGGGGACAGGGGTCGACTATGGCTACACCTTC,CASSLGTGVDYGYTF
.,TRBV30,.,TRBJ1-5,TGTGCCTGGCAGGGTCGTGGCAATCAGCCCCAGCATTTT,CAWQGRGNQPQHF
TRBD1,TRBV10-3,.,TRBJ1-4,TGTGCCATCAGTGAAGGGGACAGGGGGTCCCCAACTAATGAAAAACTGTTTTTT,CAISEGDRGSPTNEKLFF
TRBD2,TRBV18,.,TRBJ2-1,TGTGCCAGCTCACAGACGAGCGGGGCTGGGGATGAGCAGTTCTTC,CASSQTSGAGDEQFF
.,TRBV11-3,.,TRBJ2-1,TGTGCCAGCAGCTTAGCGAGGATCGATGAGCAGTTCTTC,CASSLARIDEQFF
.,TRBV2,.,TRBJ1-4,TGTGCCAGCAGTCCCCTTGGCAACCCAAAGAGGCTGTTTTTT,CASSPLGNPKRLFF
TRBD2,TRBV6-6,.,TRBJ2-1,TGTGCCAGCACCCTAACGACTAGCGGGGGGGCCAGAGAGCAGTTCTTC,CASTLTTSGGAREQFF
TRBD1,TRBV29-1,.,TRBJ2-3,TGCAGCGTGGACAGGGACCCACGCACAGATACGCAGTATTTT,CSVDRDPRTDTQYF
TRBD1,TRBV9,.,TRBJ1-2,TGTGCCAGCAGCGCGATGGGACAGGGTTCCTATGGCTACACCTTC,CASSAMGQGSYGYTF
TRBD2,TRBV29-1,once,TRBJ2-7,TGCAGCGTTGAAGAAGGCCGGGGGGGCGAGCAGTACTTC,CSVEEGRGGEQYF